Listed here is a single TCR beta chain. This sample was taken from a study of blood T cell repertoires in COVID-19. Study-level information: From the United States, Italy and Spain came samples of acute and convalescent COVID-19. T cells, B-cell-depleted T cells, or PBMCs supplied cDNA or gDNA.

Using immunoSEQ multiplex PCR, the repertoire was profiled, and TCRdb retains in-frame clones only, with some absent. The data contain around 340,000 clones, 70% to 90% of them singletons. Trimming removed 4 bases from V and 2 bases from J, with 20 bases in between. Germline assignment: CDR1 MDHEN and CDR2 SYDVKM. CDR3 length: 17 amino acids. Categorization into cohorts depended on clinical history that participants reported. The sequence was collected from a middle-aged woman with acute COVID-19. The sequenced material came from PBMCs or T cells enriched from blood (not recorded which). The rearrangement links TRBV28 to TRBJ2-5, with D perhaps TRBD2 (6 bases). CDR3: CASSSPRAGTGQETQYF. Written as DNA, the CDR3 is TGTGCCAGCAGTTCACCTAGAGCGGGTACGGGGCAAGAGACCCAGTACTTC.